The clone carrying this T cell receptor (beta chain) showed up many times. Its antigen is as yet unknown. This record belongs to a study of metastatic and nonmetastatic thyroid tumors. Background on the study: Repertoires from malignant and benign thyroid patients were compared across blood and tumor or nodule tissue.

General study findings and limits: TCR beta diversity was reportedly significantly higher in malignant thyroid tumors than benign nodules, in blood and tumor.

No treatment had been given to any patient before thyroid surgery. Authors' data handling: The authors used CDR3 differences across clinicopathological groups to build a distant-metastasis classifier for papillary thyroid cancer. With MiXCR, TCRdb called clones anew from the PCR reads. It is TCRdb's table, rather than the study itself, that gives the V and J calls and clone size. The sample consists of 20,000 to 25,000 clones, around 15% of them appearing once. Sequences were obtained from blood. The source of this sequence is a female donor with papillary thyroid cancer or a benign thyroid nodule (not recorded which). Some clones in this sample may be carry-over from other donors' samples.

The CDR3 here is CASSEALRGGLGQPQHF. The CDR3 DNA sequence: TGTGCCAGCAGTGAAGCGCTTCGAGGGGGTCTAGGTCAGCCCCAGCATTTT. The J gene is TRBJ1-5, the V gene TRBV2, with a possible D match to TRBD1 (6 bases). The CDR3 loop spans 17 amino acids. V lost 0 bases and J 6 bases, leaving 18 bases between the germline ends. Germline V gene data show CDR1 as SNHLY and CDR2 as FYNNEI.